Listed below are T cell receptor beta chains from one sample, sequenced in a study of PD-L1 blockade in urothelial cancer. The repertoire was sequenced with immunoSEQ multiplex PCR; TCRdb's copy has only in-frame clones and lacks some. The data show tens of thousands of clones, approximately 85% seen once. The sequenced sample was PBMCs, obtained around atezolizumab (anti-PD-L1) treatment. The receptor set was obtained from a man between 45 and 60 years old with urothelial cancer. CDR3s include the opening cysteine and the closing phenylalanine or tryptophan. The order of the fields is V gene, CDR3 protein.

V gene: TRBV2; CDR3 protein: CATLQGSDTGELFF
V gene: TRBV7-9; CDR3 protein: CASSLTGGSDTQYF
V gene: TRBV11-2; CDR3 protein: CASSPWLAGGGDTDTQYF
V gene: TRBV5-1; CDR3 protein: CASSLSGTTYNEQFF
V gene: TRBV10-2; CDR3 protein: CASSDYKPTSYGYTF
V gene: TRBV19; CDR3 protein: CATKPEDSSGNTIYF
V gene: TRBV5-1; CDR3 protein: CASSVLPQQAQYF
V gene: TRBV7-9; CDR3 protein: CASSLDGRWTDTQYF
V gene: TRBV5-1; CDR3 protein: CASSLGGRETEAFF
V gene: TRBV25-1; CDR3 protein: CASSDFRGYTIYF
V gene: TRBV4-2; CDR3 protein: CASSQDRARGNTIYF
V gene: TRBV6-5; CDR3 protein: CASSYLAGGNTEAFF
V gene: TRBV5-1; CDR3 protein: CASSGGTGPYGYTF
V gene: TRBV6-5; CDR3 protein: CASSYSLRNTEAFF
V gene: TRBV6-5; CDR3 protein: CASSYRGFTSNEQFF
V gene: TRBV29-1; CDR3 protein: CSVRLAGGWLQETQYF
V gene: TRBV4-2; CDR3 protein: CASSQGRSTNEKLFF
V gene: TRBV19; CDR3 protein: CASSIDTDRGSDTDTQYF
V gene: TRBV6-1; CDR3 protein: CASSNGGAPFF
V gene: TRBV19; CDR3 protein: CASSLLRDRGGYTF
V gene: TRBV28; CDR3 protein: CASSLDDRAGGYTF
V gene: TRBV2; CDR3 protein: CASSVSAGGASYNEQFF
V gene: TRBV5-1; CDR3 protein: CASSLVIAGEYNEQFF
V gene: TRBV18; CDR3 protein: CASSPAAQETQYF
V gene: TRBV6-1; CDR3 protein: CASSGQGQTEAFF
V gene: TRBV15; CDR3 protein: CATKTGSRGSNQPQHF
V gene: TRBV5-1; CDR3 protein: CASSPGGVGNQPQHF
V gene: TRBV9; CDR3 protein: CASSERTSGRTDTQYF
V gene: TRBV28; CDR3 protein: CASNGWGTGRGSGANVLTF
V gene: TRBV12-5; CDR3 protein: CASGFPDRGGEKLFF
V gene: TRBV29-1; CDR3 protein: CSVGTGIVGTEAFF
V gene: TRBV7-2; CDR3 protein: CASSLEGARGNTIYF
V gene: TRBV5-1; CDR3 protein: CASSLAGEGYTF
V gene: TRBV6-1; CDR3 protein: CASSEWAHNDNSPLHF
V gene: TRBV15; CDR3 protein: CATSGGQGGSQPQHF
V gene: TRBV28; CDR3 protein: CASSSPKQGAAQPQHF
V gene: TRBV10-1; CDR3 protein: CASSYGGSTGELFF
V gene: TRBV13; CDR3 protein: CASSLDPGGDNEQFF
V gene: TRBV5-4; CDR3 protein: CASSLDLGANTQYF
V gene: TRBV28; CDR3 protein: CASSLPSGNEKLFF
V gene: TRBV15; CDR3 protein: CATSRDRGVLGDGYTF
V gene: TRBV4-2; CDR3 protein: CASSQALAGNTGELFF
V gene: TRBV30; CDR3 protein: CAWKDHSGTKSNEQFF
V gene: TRBV2; CDR3 protein: CASSEPPGGRYSNQPQHF
V gene: TRBV6-5; CDR3 protein: CASSYVASGRTGELFF
V gene: TRBV2; CDR3 protein: CASRSTSGGTDTQYF
V gene: TRBV5-1; CDR3 protein: CASSTQDSNSDEQYF
V gene: TRBV28; CDR3 protein: CASSLVRRGRQPQHF
V gene: TRBV7-2; CDR3 protein: CASSPMRAGSSFF